This TCR beta chain was captured in a study of blood T cells in healthy people across ages. Study-wide results and limits: Reliance upon unsorted PBMCs precluded definitive naive versus antigen-experienced comparison.

A second roughly 6 to 12 cycle PCR used barcoded and J-beta primers. A tag from a template-switch adaptor with 12 random nucleotides marked each cDNA molecule. One entry per CDR3 protein results from TCRdb running MiXCR on the 5' RACE reads. The sample holds about 830,000 distinct CDR3 sequences, less than 80% seen once. PBMCs numbering at least 7 million were isolated per sample. CDR3 length: 16 residues. Trimming pared 6 bases from V and 0 bases from J, leaving 12 bases between. CDR1 is KGHSH, CDR2 LQKENI, per germline. With regard to this clonotype: Its specificity is not known.

The rearrangement uses TRBV18 and TRBJ2-6; D remains ambiguous. The TCR sequence derives from a man aged 30 to 39 in good health. Sequenced material: blood. The CDR3 protein is CASSQKGRSGANVLTF. DNA for the CDR3: TGTGCCAGCTCCCAGAAAGGGCGCTCTGGGGCCAACGTCCTGACTTTC.